This paragraph reports one T cell receptor (beta chain). Its antigen is still unknown. These data are taken from a study of graft-versus-host responses after intestinal transplantation. Overall study: Grafts that recipients had were multivisceral, liver-intestinal, or isolated intestinal transplants. Every one of the recipients received anti-thymocyte globulin induction and afterwards took tacrolimus and steroids for approximately 3 years. Study-wide findings and caveats: Early post-transplant declines in HvG were associated with peak levels of circulating GvH clones. Recipient marrow harbored GvH clones, some of which surfaced first in ileum or blood.

The method was immunoSEQ multiplex PCR; TCRdb's version includes in-frame clones alone and lacks a portion of them. The sample holds 80,000 to 90,000 clones, 92% seen once. With 5 bases removed from V and 2 bases from J, the gap between germline ends came to 16 bases. The CDR3 sequence is 15 residues long. Germline lookup yields CDR1 MNHNS and CDR2 SASEGT. The source of this sequence is a human donor who received an intestinal transplant. The V gene is TRBV6-1, the J gene TRBJ2-7; either TRBD1 or TRBD2 may supply D (6 bases each). Sequenced material: unstimulated CD4+ T cells sorted from spleen or lymph node cells, taken before intestinal transplant. This chain's CDR3 is CASSPLVGGPYEQYF. The CDR3, as DNA: TGTGCCAGCAGTCCACTAGTCGGGGGCCCCTACGAGCAGTACTTC.